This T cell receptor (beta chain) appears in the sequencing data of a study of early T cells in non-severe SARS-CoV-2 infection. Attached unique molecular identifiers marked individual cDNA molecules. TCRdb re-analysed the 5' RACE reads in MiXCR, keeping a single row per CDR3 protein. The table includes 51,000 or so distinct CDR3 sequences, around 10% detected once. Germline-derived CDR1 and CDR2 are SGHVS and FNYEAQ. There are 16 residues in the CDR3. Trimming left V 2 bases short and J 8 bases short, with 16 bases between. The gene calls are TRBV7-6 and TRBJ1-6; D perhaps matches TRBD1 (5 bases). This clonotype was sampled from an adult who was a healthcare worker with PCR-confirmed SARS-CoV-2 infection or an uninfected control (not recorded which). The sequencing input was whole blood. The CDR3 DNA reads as TGTGCCAGCAGCTTATCCGGCAGGGCGGTCGATTCACCCCTCCACTTT. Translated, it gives CASSLSGRAVDSPLHF.